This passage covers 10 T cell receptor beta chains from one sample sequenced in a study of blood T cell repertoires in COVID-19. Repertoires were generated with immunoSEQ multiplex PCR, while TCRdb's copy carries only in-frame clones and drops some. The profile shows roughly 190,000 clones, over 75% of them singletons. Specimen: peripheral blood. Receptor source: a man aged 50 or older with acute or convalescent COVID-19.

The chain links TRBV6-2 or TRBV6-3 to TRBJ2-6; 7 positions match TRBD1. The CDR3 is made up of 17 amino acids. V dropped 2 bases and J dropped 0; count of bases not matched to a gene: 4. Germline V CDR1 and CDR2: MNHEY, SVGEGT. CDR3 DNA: TGTGCCAGCAGTTACCTTGGACAGGCCTCTGGGGCCAACGTCCTGACTTTC. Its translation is CASSYLGQASGANVLTF.

CDR3 in amino acids: CASRQSAIGNTEAFF. CDR3 DNA sequence: TGCGCCAGCAGACAAAGCGCGATCGGGAACACTGAAGCTTTCTTT. The rearrangement uses TRBV10-2 and TRBJ1-1; the D is unclear. Germline V gives CDR1 WSHSY, CDR2 SAAADI. Trimming cost V 6 bases and J 1 base, with 15 bases left between them. The CDR3 is 15 residues long.

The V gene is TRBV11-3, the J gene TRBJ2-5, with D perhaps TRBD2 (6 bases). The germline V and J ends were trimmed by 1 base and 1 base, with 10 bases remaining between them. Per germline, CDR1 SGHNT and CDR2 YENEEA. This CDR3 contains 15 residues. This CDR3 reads CASSLGLEAQETQYF. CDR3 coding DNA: TGTGCCAGCAGCTTAGGACTAGAGGCCCAAGAGACCCAGTACTTC.

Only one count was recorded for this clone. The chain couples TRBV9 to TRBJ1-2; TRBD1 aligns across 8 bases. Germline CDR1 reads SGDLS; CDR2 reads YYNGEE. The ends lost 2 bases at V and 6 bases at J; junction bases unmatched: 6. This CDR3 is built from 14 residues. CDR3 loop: CASSVVQGADGYTF. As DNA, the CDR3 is TGTGCCAGCAGCGTGGTCCAGGGGGCAGATGGCTACACCTTC. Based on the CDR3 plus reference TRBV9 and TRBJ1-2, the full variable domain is DSGVTQTPKHLITATGQRVTLRCSPRSGDLSVYWYQQSLDQGLQFLIQYYNGEERAKGNILERFSAQQFPDLHSELNLSSLELGDSALYFCASSVVQGADGYTFGSGTRLTVV.

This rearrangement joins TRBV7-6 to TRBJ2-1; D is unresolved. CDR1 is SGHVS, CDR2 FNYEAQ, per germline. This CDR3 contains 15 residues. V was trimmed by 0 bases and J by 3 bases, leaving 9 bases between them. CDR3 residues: CASSLAVGIYNEQFF. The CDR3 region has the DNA TGTGCCAGCAGCTTAGCGGTGGGCATCTACAATGAGCAGTTCTTC.

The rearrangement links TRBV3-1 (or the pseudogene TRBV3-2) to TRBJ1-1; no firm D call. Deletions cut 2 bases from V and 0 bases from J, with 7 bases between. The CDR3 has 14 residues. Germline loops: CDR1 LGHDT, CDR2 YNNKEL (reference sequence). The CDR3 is CASSQPHVNTEAFF. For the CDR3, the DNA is TGTGCCAGCAGCCAACCACACGTGAACACTGAAGCTTTCTTT.

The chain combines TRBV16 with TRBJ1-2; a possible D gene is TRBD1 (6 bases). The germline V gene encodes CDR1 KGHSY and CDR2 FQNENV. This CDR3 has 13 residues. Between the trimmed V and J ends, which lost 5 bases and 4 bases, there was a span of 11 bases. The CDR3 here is CASSAQGSYGYTF. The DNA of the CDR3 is TGTGCCAGCAGCGCACAGGGTAGCTATGGCTACACCTTC.

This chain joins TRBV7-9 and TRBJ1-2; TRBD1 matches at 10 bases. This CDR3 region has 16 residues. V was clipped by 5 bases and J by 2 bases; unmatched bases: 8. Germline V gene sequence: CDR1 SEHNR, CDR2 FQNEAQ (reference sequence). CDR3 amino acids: CASSPLPGQGNYGYTF. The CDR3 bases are TGTGCCAGCAGCCCGCTACCGGGACAGGGGAACTATGGCTACACCTTC.

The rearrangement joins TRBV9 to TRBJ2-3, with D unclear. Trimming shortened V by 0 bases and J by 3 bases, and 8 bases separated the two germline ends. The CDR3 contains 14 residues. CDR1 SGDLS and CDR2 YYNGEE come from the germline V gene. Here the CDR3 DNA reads TGTGCCAGCAGCGTAGCCCCCGTTACAGATACGCAGTATTTT. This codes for CASSVAPVTDTQYF.

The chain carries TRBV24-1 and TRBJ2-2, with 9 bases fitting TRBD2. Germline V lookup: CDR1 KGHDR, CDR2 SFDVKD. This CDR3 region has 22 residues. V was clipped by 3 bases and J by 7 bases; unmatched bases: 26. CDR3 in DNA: TGTGCCACCAGTGATCCCTCGAGGCGACTAGCGGTTTCCCCGTCCCCTGGCGGGGAGCTGTTTTTT. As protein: CATSDPSRRLAVSPSPGGELFF.